The T cell receptor beta chain described here comes from a study of shared clonotypes between healthy human individuals. General study points: A limitation of the genetic and exposure-history diversity represented arose from few donors.

Comment on this clone: Its antigen is not identified.

Produced via immunoSEQ multiplex PCR; TCRdb's table is partial and in-frame only. The sample carries about 2 million clones, over 85% recorded once. Trimming stripped 4 bases from V and 4 bases from J, with 6 bases between. Germline-derived CDR1 and CDR2 are SGHTA and FQGNSA. The CDR3 covers 12 residues. All the donors were Caucasian adults who lived in Nashville, Tennessee. The V gene is TRBV7-2, the J gene TRBJ2-3; D is unclear. The clonotype was recovered from a man between 18 and 35 years old in good health. Sequenced material: naive CD4+ T cells sorted from blood. Subset here: CD45RA+ positively selected. CDR3 sequence reads: CASSYPADTQYF. The CDR3 DNA reads as TGTGCCAGCAGCTACCCGGCAGATACGCAGTATTTT.